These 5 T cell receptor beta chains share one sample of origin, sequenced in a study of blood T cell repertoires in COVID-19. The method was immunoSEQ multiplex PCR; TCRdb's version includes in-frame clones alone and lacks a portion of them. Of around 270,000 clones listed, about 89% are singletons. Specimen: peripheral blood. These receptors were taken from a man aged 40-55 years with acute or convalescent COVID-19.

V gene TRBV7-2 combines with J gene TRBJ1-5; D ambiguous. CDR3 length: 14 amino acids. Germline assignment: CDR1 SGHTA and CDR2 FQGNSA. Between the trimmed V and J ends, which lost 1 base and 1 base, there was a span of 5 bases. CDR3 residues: CASSLVKSNQPQHF. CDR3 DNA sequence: TGTGCCAGCAGCTTAGTCAAAAGCAATCAGCCCCAGCATTTT.

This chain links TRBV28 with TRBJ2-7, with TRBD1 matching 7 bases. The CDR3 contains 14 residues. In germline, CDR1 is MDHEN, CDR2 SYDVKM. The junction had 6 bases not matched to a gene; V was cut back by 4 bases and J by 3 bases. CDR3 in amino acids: CASSYVGTDYEQYF. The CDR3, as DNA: TGTGCCAGCAGTTATGTTGGGACAGACTACGAGCAGTACTTC.

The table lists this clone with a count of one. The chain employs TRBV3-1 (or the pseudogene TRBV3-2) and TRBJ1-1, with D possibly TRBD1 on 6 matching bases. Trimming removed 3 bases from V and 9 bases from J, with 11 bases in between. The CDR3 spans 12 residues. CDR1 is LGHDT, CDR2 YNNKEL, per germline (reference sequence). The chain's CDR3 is CASSHETGQAFF. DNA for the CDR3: TGTGCCAGCAGCCACGAGACAGGCCAAGCTTTCTTT.

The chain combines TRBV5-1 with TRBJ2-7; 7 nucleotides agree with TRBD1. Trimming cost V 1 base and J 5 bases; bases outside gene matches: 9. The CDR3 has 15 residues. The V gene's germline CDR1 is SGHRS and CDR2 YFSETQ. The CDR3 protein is CASSLFAGGINEQYF. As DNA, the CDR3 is TGCGCCAGCAGCTTGTTTGCAGGGGGAATCAACGAGCAGTACTTC.

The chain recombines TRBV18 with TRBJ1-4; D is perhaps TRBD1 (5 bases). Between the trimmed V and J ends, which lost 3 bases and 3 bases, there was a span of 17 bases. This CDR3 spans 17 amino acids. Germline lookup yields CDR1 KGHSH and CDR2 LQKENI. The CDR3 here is CASSPQEGEGPNEKLFF. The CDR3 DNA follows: TGTGCCAGCTCACCCCAGGAGGGTGAGGGGCCTAATGAAAAACTGTTTTTT.